This paragraph covers one T cell receptor (beta chain) sequence. Its antigen is unknown. Described time point: blood 2 weeks post-SBRT. As for treatment: 15 Gy SBRT to primary tumor, nephrectomy 4 weeks later. After SBRT, blood was collected at 2 and 4 weeks, plus baseline. Clear cell pathology was present in this patient's renal cell carcinoma. Profiling relied on immunoSEQ multiplex PCR, and the TCRdb table lists in-frame clones only, not all of them. The table has more than 100,000 clones, 88% seen once; the top ten hold 5.8%. Germline CDR1 reads SNHLY; CDR2 reads FYNNEI. This CDR3 comprises 16 residues. Trimming removed 5 bases at V and 0 bases at J, with 14 bases between. This sample was taken from a study of radiation and T cells in renal cell carcinoma. Study in general: Nephrectomy followed 15 Gy stereotactic body radiation by 4 weeks.

Study-level results: From baseline, blood top tumor clonotypes peaked at 2 weeks post-radiation.

Sequences were derived from blood, sampled from a patient whose treatment included radiotherapy and nephrectomy. The rearrangement links TRBV2 to TRBJ1-3; no clear D. The receptor's source is a woman in her 70s with renal cell carcinoma. The CDR3 region is CASSPTRILSGNTIYF. Written as DNA, the CDR3 is TGTGCCAGCAGTCCTACGCGGATCCTCTCTGGAAACACCATATATTTT.